The clone carrying this TCR beta chain was counted at least ten times. The entry originates in a study of T cells in Graves' hyperthyroidism and ophthalmopathy. Thyroid ultrasound, orbital computed tomography, clinical symptoms, and serum thyroxine and TRAb underpinned diagnoses. CDR3 length: 12 amino acids. Germline assignment: CDR1 ENHRY and CDR2 SYGVKD. V shed 6 bases and J shed 3 bases, with 9 bases lying between them. The CDR3 regions of TCR beta were amplified from RNA transcripts. First-round RT-PCR of the TCR CDR3 relied on the HTBI primer set. TCRdb reanalysed the multiplex PCR reads using MiXCR and keeps one entry per CDR3 protein. The table shows a few hundred thousand distinct CDR3 sequences, with about 16% occurring only once.

The specimen sequenced was blood. The chain is built from TRBV10-3 and TRBJ2-7; the D is unclear. This clonotype originated in a woman aged 30 to 39 with Graves' hyperthyroidism. The CDR3 protein is CAISSTSYEQYF. As DNA, the CDR3 is TGTGCCATCAGCTCGACAAGCTACGAGCAGTACTTC.